Detailed here is one TCR beta chain. This record belongs to a study of blood T cell repertoires in COVID-19. Sequencing used immunoSEQ multiplex PCR; TCRdb keeps in-frame clones, though not all of them. The data hold about 330,000 clones, with more than 70% observed a single time. Trimming removed 0 bases at V and 1 base at J, with 10 bases between. Germline V gene lookup returns CDR1 SGHRS and CDR2 YFSETQ. This CDR3 is built from 15 residues. This clonotype originated in a woman in her twenties or thirties who had recovered from COVID-19. V is TRBV5-1 and J is TRBJ1-2; D ambiguous. The specimen was PBMCs or T cells enriched from blood (not recorded which). DNA for the CDR3: TGCGCCAGCAGCTTGGCTGGAGGGAATAACTATGGCTACACCTTC. Translation gives CASSLAGGNNYGYTF.